This T cell receptor beta chain comes out of a study of shared clonotypes between healthy human individuals. For the study at large: The study used three CD4 naive, three CD4 memory, two CD8 naive and one CD8 memory plate per donor. Study results and limitations: Researchers sampled blood only, noting tissue repertoires likely differ.

As handled by the study authors: There were no quality scores in the junction-only immunoSEQ sequences, so filtering differed. Profiled with immunoSEQ multiplex PCR; TCRdb holds only in-frame clones, not every one. Clonal size and the V and J genes are those of that table, whereas D and trimming came from the DNA. The sample yields fewer than 3 million clones, less than 95% seen once. Adults of Caucasian background living in Nashville, Tennessee made up all donors. Concerning this clone: As yet, its antigen is unknown.

The V and J ends lost 6 bases and 3 bases, in that order; junction bases with no gene match: 6. Germline lookup yields CDR1 MNHNY and CDR2 SVGAGI (reference sequence). The CDR3 is 14 residues long. The sample comprised naive CD4+ T cells from PBMCs. Specified subset: CD45RA+ positively selected. The chain carries TRBV6-6 and TRBJ2-5, with 8 bases matching TRBD1. The sequence came from a man in his late teens or twenties in good health. Some clones in this sample may be carry-over from other donors' samples. The CDR3 DNA reads TGTGCCAGCAGACGCGACAGGGGTGAAGAGACCCAGTACTTC. Its translation is CASRRDRGEETQYF.